Presented here are 11 T cell receptor beta chains from one specimen sequenced in a study of coeliac disease. TCRdb's copy holds only in-frame clones and misses some; the assay was immunoSEQ multiplex PCR. The sample contains about 6,500 clones, approximately 59% of which appear only once. The specimen was lymphocytes from the gut lamina propria. These receptors came from a man aged 60-69 years with celiac disease on a gluten-free diet.

This chain uses TRBV18 with TRBJ1-1; 8 nucleotides agree with TRBD1. CDR1 is KGHSH, CDR2 LQKENI, per germline. The CDR3 is 14 amino acids. V lost 3 bases, J lost 4 bases, and 4 bases stayed unmatched. CDR3 DNA: TGTGCCAGCTCACCCGACAGGGGTGCCACTGAAGCTTTCTTT. Protein: CASSPDRGATEAFF.

The chain has TRBV9 and TRBJ1-1, with D tentatively TRBD1 (5 bases). The germline gives CDR1 SGDLS, CDR2 YYNGEE. V lost 0 bases to trimming and J lost 2 bases, with 14 bases between them. The CDR3 is 16 residues long. The CDR3 sequence: CASSVGPGQLNTEAFF. The CDR3 bases are TGTGCCAGCAGCGTAGGTCCAGGGCAGCTCAACACTGAAGCTTTCTTT.

The chain links TRBV6-5 to TRBJ2-5; 8 positions match TRBD2. Germline assignment: CDR1 MNHEY and CDR2 SVGAGI. V was pared by 6 bases and J by 7 bases, with 10 bases of the junction left unmatched. The CDR3 contains 14 residues. This CDR3 reads CASSQSQSGGTQYF. The CDR3 nucleotides read TGTGCCAGCAGCCAGAGCCAGAGCGGGGGGACCCAGTACTTC.

CDR3 loop: CASSKGYSRKIYGYTF. The CDR3 DNA reads TGTGCCAGCTCCAAGGGGTACTCAAGAAAGATCTATGGCTACACCTTC. The V call is TRBV9, the J call TRBJ1-2; D is possibly TRBD1 (5 bases). This CDR3 is built from 16 residues. Trimming removed 7 bases at V and 4 bases at J, with 23 bases between. CDR1 SGDLS and CDR2 YYNGEE come from the germline V gene. Filled out from reference TRBV9 and TRBJ1-2, the complete variable domain reads DSGVTQTPKHLITATGQRVTLRCSPRSGDLSVYWYQQSLDQGLQFLIQYYNGEERAKGNILERFSAQQFPDLHSELNLSSLELGDSALYFCASSKGYSRKIYGYTFGSGTRLTVV.

V is TRBV6-1 and J is TRBJ2-7; weak D call: TRBD2 (5 bases). Germline loops: CDR1 MNHNS, CDR2 SASEGT. CDR3 length: 13 residues. V lost 10 bases, J lost 0 bases, and 13 bases lay in between. The CDR3 region is CATSRESSYEQYF. Here the CDR3 DNA reads TGTGCCACCTCTCGGGAAAGCTCCTACGAGCAGTACTTC.

The rearrangement uses TRBV6-1 and TRBJ1-6, with D unclear. Germline lookup yields CDR1 MNHNS and CDR2 SASEGT. The V end lost 5 bases, the J end lost 5 bases, and 10 bases lay between the germline ends. This CDR3 contains 14 residues. For the CDR3, the DNA is TGTGCCAGCAGTATGTACAGTAATAATTCACCCCTCCACTTT. Amino acids: CASSMYSNNSPLHF.

CDR3 loop: CASSLSSGAGGDTQYF. The CDR3 region has the DNA TGTGCCAGCAGCTTATCGTCGGGGGCCGGGGGGGATACGCAGTATTTT. The chain recombines TRBV11-2 with TRBJ2-3; a possible D gene is TRBD2 (7 bases). Germline V lookup: CDR1 SGHAT, CDR2 FQNNGV. CDR3 size: 16 residues. The V end was cut by 2 bases, the J end by 6 bases, with 18 bases between.

This clone was picked up one time. The rearrangement uses TRBV11-1 and TRBJ2-7, with D perhaps matching TRBD2 (5 bases). The CDR3 spans 16 residues. Germline CDR1 and CDR2: SGHAT and FQDESV (reference sequence). V lost 2 bases and J 3 bases, leaving 17 bases between the germline ends. CDR3 sequence (DNA): TGTGCCAGCAGCTTATCAAGACCCTTCGGGGTCTACGAGCAGTACTTC. Its translation is CASSLSRPFGVYEQYF.

The chain carries TRBV28 and TRBJ1-2; 12 nucleotides match TRBD1. V lost 4 bases and J lost 8; bases outside the gene matches: 11. This CDR3 is 16 amino acids long. CDR1 and CDR2 (germline): MDHEN, SYDVKM. In DNA form, the CDR3 reads TGTGCCAGCAGTTCCCGGGACAGGGGGCGAGAGAGGGGCTACACCTTC. This sequence encodes CASSSRDRGRERGYTF.

This clone was observed a few times. V gene TRBV7-2 combines with J gene TRBJ2-2; TRBD2 aligns across 10 bases. The CDR3 loop spans 17 amino acids. Trimming at V came to 5 bases and at J to 8 bases, leaving 14 bases not matched to a gene. Germline V gene sequence: CDR1 SGHTA, CDR2 FQGNSA. The chain's CDR3 is CASSRTGPSGGRGELFF. CDR3 nucleotide sequence: TGTGCCAGCAGCCGAACGGGGCCTAGCGGGGGCAGGGGGGAGCTGTTTTTT. Together with reference TRBV7-2 and TRBJ2-2, the CDR3 gives the full variable domain: GAGVSQSPSNKVTEKGKDVELRCDPISGHTALYWYRQSLGQGLEFLIYFQGNSAPDKSGLPSDRFSAERTGGSVSTLTIQRTQQEDSAVYLCASSRTGPSGGRGELFFGEGSRLTVL.

This chain uses TRBV30 with TRBJ1-1; D not resolved. The V gene lost 2 bases and the J gene lost 7 bases, with 8 bases spanning the gap. CDR3 size: 11 residues. Germline assignment: CDR1 GTSNPN and CDR2 SVGIG (reference sequence). The CDR3, as DNA: TGTGCCTGGAGTCCCCGGGTTGAAGCTTTCTTT. Protein sequence: CAWSPRVEAFF.